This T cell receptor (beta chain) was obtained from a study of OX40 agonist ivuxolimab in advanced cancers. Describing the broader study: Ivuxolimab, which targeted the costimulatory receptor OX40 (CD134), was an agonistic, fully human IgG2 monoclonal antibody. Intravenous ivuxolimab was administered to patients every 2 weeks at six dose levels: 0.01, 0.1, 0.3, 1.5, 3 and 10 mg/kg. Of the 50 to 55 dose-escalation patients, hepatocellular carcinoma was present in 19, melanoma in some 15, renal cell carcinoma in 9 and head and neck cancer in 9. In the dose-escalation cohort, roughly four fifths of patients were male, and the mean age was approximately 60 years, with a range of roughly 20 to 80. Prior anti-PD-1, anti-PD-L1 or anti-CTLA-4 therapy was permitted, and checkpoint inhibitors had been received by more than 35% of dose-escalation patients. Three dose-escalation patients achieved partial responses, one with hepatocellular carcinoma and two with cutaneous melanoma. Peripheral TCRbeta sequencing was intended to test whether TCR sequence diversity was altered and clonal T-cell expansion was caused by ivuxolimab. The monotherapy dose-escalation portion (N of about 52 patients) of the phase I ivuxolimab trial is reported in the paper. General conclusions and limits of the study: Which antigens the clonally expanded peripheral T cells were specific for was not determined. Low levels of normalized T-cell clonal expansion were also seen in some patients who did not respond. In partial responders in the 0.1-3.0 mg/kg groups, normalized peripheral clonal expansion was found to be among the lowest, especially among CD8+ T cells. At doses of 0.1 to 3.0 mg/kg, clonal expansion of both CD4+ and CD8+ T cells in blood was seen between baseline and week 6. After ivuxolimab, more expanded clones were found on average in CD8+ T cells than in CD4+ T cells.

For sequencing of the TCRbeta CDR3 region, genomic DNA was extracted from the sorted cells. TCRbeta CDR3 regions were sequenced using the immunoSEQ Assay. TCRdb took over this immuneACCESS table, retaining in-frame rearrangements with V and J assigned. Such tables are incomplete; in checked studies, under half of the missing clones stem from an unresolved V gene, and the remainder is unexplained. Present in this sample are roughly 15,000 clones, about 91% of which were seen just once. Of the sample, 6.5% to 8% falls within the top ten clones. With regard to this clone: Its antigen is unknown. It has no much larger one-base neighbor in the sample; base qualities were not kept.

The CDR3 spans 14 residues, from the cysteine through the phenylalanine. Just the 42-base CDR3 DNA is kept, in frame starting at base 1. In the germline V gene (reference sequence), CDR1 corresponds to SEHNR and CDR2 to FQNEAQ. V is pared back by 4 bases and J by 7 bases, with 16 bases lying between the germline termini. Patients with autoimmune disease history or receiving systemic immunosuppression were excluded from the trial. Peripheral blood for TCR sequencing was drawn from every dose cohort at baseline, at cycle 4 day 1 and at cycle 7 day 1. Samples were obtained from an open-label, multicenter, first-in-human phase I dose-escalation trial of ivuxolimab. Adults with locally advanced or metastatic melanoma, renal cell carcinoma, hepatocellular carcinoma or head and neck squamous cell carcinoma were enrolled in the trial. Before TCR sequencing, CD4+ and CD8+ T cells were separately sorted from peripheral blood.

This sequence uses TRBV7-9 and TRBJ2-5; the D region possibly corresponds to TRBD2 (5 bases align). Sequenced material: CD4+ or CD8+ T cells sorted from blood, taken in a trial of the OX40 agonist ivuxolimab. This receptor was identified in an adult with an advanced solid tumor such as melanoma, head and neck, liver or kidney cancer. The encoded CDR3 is CASSSALETGTQYF. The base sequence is TGTGCCAGCAGCTCCGCACTAGAAACGGGGACCCAGTACTTC.